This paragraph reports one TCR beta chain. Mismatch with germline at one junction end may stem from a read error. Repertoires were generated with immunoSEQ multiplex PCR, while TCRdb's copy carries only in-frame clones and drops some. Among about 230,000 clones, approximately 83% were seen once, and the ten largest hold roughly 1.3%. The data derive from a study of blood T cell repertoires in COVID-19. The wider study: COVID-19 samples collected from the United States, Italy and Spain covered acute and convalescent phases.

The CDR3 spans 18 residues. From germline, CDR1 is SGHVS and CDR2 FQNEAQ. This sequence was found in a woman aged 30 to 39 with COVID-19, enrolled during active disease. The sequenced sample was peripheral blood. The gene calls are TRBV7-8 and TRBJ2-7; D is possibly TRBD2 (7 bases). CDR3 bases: TGTGCCAGCACCTTAACTGGTTTCCGGGGGGCGATTAGGTACGAGCAGTACTTC. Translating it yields CASTLTGFRGAIRYEQYF.